What follows are 27 T cell receptor beta chains derived from one specimen sequenced in a study of CD8 T cells in Susac syndrome. cDNA came from about 0.51 to 1 ug RNA primed by random hexamers. TCRdb processed the immunoSEQ multiplex PCR reads anew with MiXCR; each CDR3 protein has one entry. The sample contains around 180,000 distinct CDR3 sequences, roughly 94% of which appear only once. The sample comprised CD4+ T cells from PBMCs. These receptors originate from a human donor with Susac syndrome.

V is TRBV7-2 and J is TRBJ2-2; D is unresolved. Per the germline V gene, CDR1 is SGHTA and CDR2 is FQGNSA. The CDR3 runs 13 residues. The V end lost 7 bases, the J end lost 4 bases, and 10 bases lay between the germline ends. The CDR3 DNA follows: TGTGCCAGCACTAGTGGTGCCACCGGGGAGCTGTTTTTT. Translation: CASTSGATGELFF.

This chain uses TRBV4-2 with TRBJ1-2, with 10 bases aligning to TRBD1. Germline V gene lookup returns CDR1 LGHNA and CDR2 YNFKEQ. The length of the CDR3 is 15 residues. J lost 4 bases, V lost 4 bases, and 6 bases had no gene match. CDR3 amino acids: CASSPTGGAAYGYTF. As DNA, the CDR3 is TGTGCCAGCAGCCCGACAGGGGGCGCTGCCTATGGCTACACCTTC.

This chain joins TRBV9 and TRBJ2-3; no firm D call. This CDR3 has 14 amino acids. Germline V gene data show CDR1 as SGDLS and CDR2 as YYNGEE. Trimming stripped 3 bases from V and 6 bases from J, with 14 bases between. The CDR3 DNA follows: TGTGCCAGCAGCGCCGACACACAATTGGATACGCAGTATTTT. It specifies CASSADTQLDTQYF.

This clonotype was counted once. J is TRBJ1-5 and V is TRBV9, with D possibly matching TRBD1 (5 bases). With 4 bases removed from V and 4 bases from J, the gap between germline ends came to 15 bases. The CDR3 runs to 15 residues. Germline CDR1 and CDR2: SGDLS and YYNGEE. This chain's CDR3 is CASSTGTERNQPQHF. In nucleotides, the CDR3 is TGTGCCAGCAGCACCGGGACGGAGAGGAATCAGCCCCAGCATTTT.

The V call is TRBV3-1, the J call TRBJ1-2; 8 nucleotides match TRBD1. Germline V gene sequence: CDR1 LGHDT, CDR2 YNNKEL (reference sequence). This CDR3 is built from 14 residues. The V gene end was trimmed by 3 bases and the J gene end by 7 bases; junction bases not matched to a gene: 7. DNA for the CDR3: TGTGCCAGCAGCCACGGGCAGGGGGCATTTGGCTACACCTTC. This sequence encodes CASSHGQGAFGYTF.

This clonotype was detected once. The chain has TRBV29-1 and TRBJ1-2; 12 bases agree with TRBD1. With V trimmed by 7 bases and J by 8 bases, 8 bases remained unmatched. The germline V gene has CDR1 SQVTM and CDR2 ANQGSEA. This CDR3 region has 13 residues. CDR3 region: CSAVAGTGGGYTF. The DNA for the CDR3 is TGCAGCGCTGTAGCCGGGACAGGGGGCGGCTACACCTTC.

The V gene is TRBV11-1, the J gene TRBJ1-2; possibly TRBD1 for D (5 bases). The germline CDR1 and CDR2 sequences are SGHAT and FQDESV (reference sequence). Trimming pared 1 base from V and 4 bases from J, leaving 7 bases between. The CDR3 contains 13 residues. The CDR3 DNA sequence: TGTGCCAGCAGCTTAGAGGGGCGCTATGGCTACACCTTC. Its translation is CASSLEGRYGYTF.

The genes are TRBV23-1 and TRBJ1-2; no firm D call. TRBV23-1 is placed among ORFs of uncertain function. Trimming left V 6 bases short and J 7 bases short, with 12 bases between. CDR3 length: 12 amino acids. CDR3 in amino acids: CASSRREGGYTF. Here the CDR3 DNA reads TGCGCCAGCAGCAGAAGAGAAGGTGGCTACACCTTC.

J is TRBJ2-7 and V is TRBV12-3 or TRBV12-4, with a possible D match to TRBD1 (6 bases). The V and J ends lost 4 bases and 12 bases respectively, with 16 bases between them. The CDR3 has 12 amino acids. The CDR3 coding sequence is TGTGCCAGCAGTTCCCTCAGGGGCCGCACGTACTTC. It encodes CASSSLRGRTYF.

V usage is TRBV7-2 and J usage is TRBJ2-5; D is possibly TRBD2 (5 bases). CDR3 size: 15 residues. V was pared by 4 bases and J by 5 bases, with 17 bases between. Germline-derived CDR1 and CDR2 are SGHTA and FQGNSA. In DNA form, the CDR3 reads TGTGCCAGCAGCTATGGGCTAGCCCATAGGGAGACCCAGTACTTC. Its translation: CASSYGLAHRETQYF.

The V gene is TRBV2, the J gene TRBJ1-2; no clear D gene. The CDR3 contains 12 residues. V gave up 2 bases and J gave up 7 bases, with 8 bases separating them. In germline, CDR1 is SNHLY, CDR2 FYNNEI. The CDR3: CASSEWGRGYTF. The CDR3 nucleotides read TGTGCCAGCAGTGAATGGGGTCGTGGCTACACCTTC.

The chain combines TRBV5-5 with TRBJ2-3, with D unresolved. The V gene lost 4 bases and the J gene lost 8 bases, with 17 bases spanning the gap. The germline CDR1 and CDR2 sequences are SGHKS and YYEKEE (reference sequence). CDR3 length: 14 amino acids. The CDR3 DNA sequence: TGTGCCAGCAGCGCCCGAGCTGAGGCCCTTACGCAGTATTTT. Amino acid sequence: CASSARAEALTQYF.

In nucleotides, the CDR3 is TGTGCCAGCAGCTTAGTGGGCCTAGCGGAGTCCTACGAGCAGTACTTC. Protein: CASSLVGLAESYEQYF. The chain uses TRBV7-8 and TRBJ2-7, with 7 bases matching TRBD2. CDR3 length: 16 amino acids. Germline V gives CDR1 SGHVS, CDR2 FQNEAQ. V shed 1 base and J 1 base; nucleotides not matched to a gene: 7.

The J gene is TRBJ2-1, the V gene TRBV24-1, with D hard to call. V lost 4 bases and J 9 bases, leaving 9 bases between the germline ends. Germline V gene sequence: CDR1 KGHDR, CDR2 SFDVKD. The CDR3 runs 12 residues. For the CDR3, the DNA is TGTGCCACCAGTGACCCTAGGAGTGAGCAGTTCTTC. Residues: CATSDPRSEQFF.

This clonotype was detected once. This chain uses TRBV9 with TRBJ2-1, with D perhaps TRBD1 or TRBD2 (5 bases each). CDR1 and CDR2 (germline): SGDLS, YYNGEE. The V and J ends lost 4 bases and 7 bases respectively, with 12 bases between them. This CDR3 comprises 13 residues. For the CDR3, the DNA is TGTGCCAGCAGCTCCGGGACGGTGAATGAGCAGTTCTTC. This translates into CASSSGTVNEQFF. Combining the CDR3 with reference TRBV9 and TRBJ2-1 gives the whole variable domain DSGVTQTPKHLITATGQRVTLRCSPRSGDLSVYWYQQSLDQGLQFLIQYYNGEERAKGNILERFSAQQFPDLHSELNLSSLELGDSALYFCASSSGTVNEQFFGPGTRLTVL.

This clonotype came up once. J is TRBJ2-4 and V is TRBV6-2 or TRBV6-3; D is unresolved. The CDR3 spans 14 residues. Deletions cut 7 bases from V and 2 bases from J, with 12 bases between. Germline values: CDR1 MNHEY, CDR2 SVGEGT. The CDR3 is CASTPLGSKNIQYF. In DNA form, the CDR3 reads TGTGCCAGCACGCCGTTGGGCTCCAAAAACATTCAGTACTTC.

The chain employs TRBV20-1 and TRBJ1-1; a possible D gene is TRBD1 (5 bases). V was trimmed by 3 bases and J by 2 bases, leaving 10 bases between them. Germline CDR1 reads DFQATT; CDR2 reads SNEGSKA (reference sequence). CDR3 length: 13 amino acids. CDR3 coding DNA: TGCAGTGCTAGTGGAAGGGGAAACACTGAAGCTTTCTTT. It encodes CSASGRGNTEAFF.

V and J are TRBV7-2 and TRBJ1-1; 7 nucleotides match TRBD1. Looked up from germline, CDR1 is SGHTA and CDR2 is FQGNSA. Trimming removed 5 bases from V and 1 base from J; junction bases left unmatched: 7. The CDR3 covers 15 residues. CDR3 sequence: CASSDTGTANTEAFF. CDR3 coding DNA: TGTGCCAGCAGCGACACCGGGACAGCGAACACTGAAGCTTTCTTT.

CDR3 DNA sequence: TGCAGTGGCGGGGTCACCACAGATACGCAGTATTTT. It codes for CSGGVTTDTQYF. This chain joins TRBV20-1 and TRBJ2-3, with a tentative D call TRBD2 (6 bases). Looked up from germline, CDR1 is DFQATT and CDR2 is SNEGSKA (reference sequence). CDR3 length equals 12 residues. V lost 7 bases to trimming and J lost 2 bases, with 10 bases between them.

V gene TRBV5-1 combines with J gene TRBJ2-7, with D possibly being TRBD1 (6 bases). CDR1 and CDR2 (germline): SGHRS, YFSETQ. V was cut by 7 bases and J by 2 bases, with 16 bases left in between. The CDR3 is made up of 14 amino acids. The DNA for the CDR3 is TGCGCCAGCCGGTTGGACAGCTTCACCTACGAGCAGTACTTC. This codes for CASRLDSFTYEQYF.

This chain joins TRBV20-1 and TRBJ2-1; TRBD1 might be the D (5 bases). From germline, CDR1 is DFQATT and CDR2 SNEGSKA (reference sequence). The CDR3 is 10 amino acids. Trimming left V 4 bases short and J 10 bases short, with 8 bases between. This chain's CDR3 is CSAIRTEQFF. CDR3 DNA: TGCAGTGCTATACGGACAGAGCAGTTCTTC.

The genes are TRBV25-1 and TRBJ1-1, with D maybe TRBD1 (5 bases). The CDR3 sequence is 16 residues long. The V end was cut by 3 bases, the J end by 5 bases, with 19 bases between. Germline V CDR1 and CDR2: MGHDK, SYGVNS. The CDR3 sequence is CASSDNLGTVGTEAFF. The CDR3 region has the DNA TGTGCCAGCAGTGACAACCTAGGGACGGTAGGTACTGAAGCTTTCTTT.

J is TRBJ2-3 and V is TRBV6-5; no definite D call. CDR1 is MNHEY and CDR2 is SVGAGI in the germline V gene. With 6 bases removed from V and 1 base from J, the gap between germline ends came to 11 bases. There are 14 residues in the CDR3. This chain's CDR3 is CASSAATGTDTQYF. Written as DNA, the CDR3 is TGTGCCAGCAGCGCGGCGACGGGCACAGATACGCAGTATTTT.

This CDR3 reads CSASSAVGGAGETQYF. The CDR3 DNA reads TGCAGTGCTAGTTCGGCGGTCGGGGGGGCTGGAGAGACCCAGTACTTC. J is TRBJ2-5 and V is TRBV20-1, with TRBD2 matching over 8 bases. The CDR3 runs to 16 residues. V shed 3 bases and J 4 bases; nucleotides not matched to a gene: 13. CDR1 and CDR2 from the germline V gene are DFQATT and SNEGSKA (reference sequence).

This clonotype came up a few times. This sequence joins TRBV6-2 or TRBV6-3 and TRBJ2-5, with 10 positions matching TRBD2. Germline CDR1 reads MNHEY; CDR2 reads SVGEGT. Unmatched junction bases numbered 4, after V lost 6 bases and J lost 3 bases. This CDR3 has 14 amino acids. CDR3 sequence (DNA): TGTGCCAGCAGCCGGAGCGGGGGGGAAGAGACCCAGTACTTC. Amino acids: CASSRSGGEETQYF.

The chain recombines TRBV2 with TRBJ2-7, with D uncertain. The V gene lost 6 bases and the J gene lost 0 bases, with 3 bases spanning the gap. This CDR3 region has 11 residues. The germline gives CDR1 SNHLY, CDR2 FYNNEI. The CDR3 DNA reads TGTGCCAGCAGGGACTCCTACGAGCAGTACTTC. This codes for CASRDSYEQYF.

V is TRBV9 and J is TRBJ1-2; D is undetermined. Germline CDR1 and CDR2: SGDLS and YYNGEE. This CDR3 region has 13 residues. V was trimmed by 5 bases and J by 1 base, leaving 9 bases between them. DNA for the CDR3: TGTGCCAGCAGAGTGGACGGTAACTATGGCTACACCTTC. Its protein is CASRVDGNYGYTF.